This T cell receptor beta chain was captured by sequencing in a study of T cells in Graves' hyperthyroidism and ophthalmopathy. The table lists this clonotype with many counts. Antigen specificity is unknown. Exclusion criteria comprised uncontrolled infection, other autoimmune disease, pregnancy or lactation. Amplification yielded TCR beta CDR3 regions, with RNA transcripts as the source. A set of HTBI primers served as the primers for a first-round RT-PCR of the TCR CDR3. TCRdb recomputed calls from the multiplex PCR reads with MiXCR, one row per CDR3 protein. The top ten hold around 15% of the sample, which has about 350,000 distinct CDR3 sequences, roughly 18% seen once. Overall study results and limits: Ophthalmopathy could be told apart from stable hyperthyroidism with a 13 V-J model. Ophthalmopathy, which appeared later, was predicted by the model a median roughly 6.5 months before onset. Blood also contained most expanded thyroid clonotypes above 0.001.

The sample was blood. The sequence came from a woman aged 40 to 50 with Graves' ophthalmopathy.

The CDR3 protein is CAISDGLEWETQYF. CDR3 bases: TGTGCCATCAGTGATGGACTAGAATGGGAGACCCAGTACTTC. The chain uses TRBV10-3 and TRBJ2-5, with 7 bases identical to TRBD2. CDR3 length: 14 residues. J gave up 5 bases and V 3 bases, and 6 bases lay outside the gene matches. Looked up from germline, CDR1 is ENHRY and CDR2 is SYGVKD.